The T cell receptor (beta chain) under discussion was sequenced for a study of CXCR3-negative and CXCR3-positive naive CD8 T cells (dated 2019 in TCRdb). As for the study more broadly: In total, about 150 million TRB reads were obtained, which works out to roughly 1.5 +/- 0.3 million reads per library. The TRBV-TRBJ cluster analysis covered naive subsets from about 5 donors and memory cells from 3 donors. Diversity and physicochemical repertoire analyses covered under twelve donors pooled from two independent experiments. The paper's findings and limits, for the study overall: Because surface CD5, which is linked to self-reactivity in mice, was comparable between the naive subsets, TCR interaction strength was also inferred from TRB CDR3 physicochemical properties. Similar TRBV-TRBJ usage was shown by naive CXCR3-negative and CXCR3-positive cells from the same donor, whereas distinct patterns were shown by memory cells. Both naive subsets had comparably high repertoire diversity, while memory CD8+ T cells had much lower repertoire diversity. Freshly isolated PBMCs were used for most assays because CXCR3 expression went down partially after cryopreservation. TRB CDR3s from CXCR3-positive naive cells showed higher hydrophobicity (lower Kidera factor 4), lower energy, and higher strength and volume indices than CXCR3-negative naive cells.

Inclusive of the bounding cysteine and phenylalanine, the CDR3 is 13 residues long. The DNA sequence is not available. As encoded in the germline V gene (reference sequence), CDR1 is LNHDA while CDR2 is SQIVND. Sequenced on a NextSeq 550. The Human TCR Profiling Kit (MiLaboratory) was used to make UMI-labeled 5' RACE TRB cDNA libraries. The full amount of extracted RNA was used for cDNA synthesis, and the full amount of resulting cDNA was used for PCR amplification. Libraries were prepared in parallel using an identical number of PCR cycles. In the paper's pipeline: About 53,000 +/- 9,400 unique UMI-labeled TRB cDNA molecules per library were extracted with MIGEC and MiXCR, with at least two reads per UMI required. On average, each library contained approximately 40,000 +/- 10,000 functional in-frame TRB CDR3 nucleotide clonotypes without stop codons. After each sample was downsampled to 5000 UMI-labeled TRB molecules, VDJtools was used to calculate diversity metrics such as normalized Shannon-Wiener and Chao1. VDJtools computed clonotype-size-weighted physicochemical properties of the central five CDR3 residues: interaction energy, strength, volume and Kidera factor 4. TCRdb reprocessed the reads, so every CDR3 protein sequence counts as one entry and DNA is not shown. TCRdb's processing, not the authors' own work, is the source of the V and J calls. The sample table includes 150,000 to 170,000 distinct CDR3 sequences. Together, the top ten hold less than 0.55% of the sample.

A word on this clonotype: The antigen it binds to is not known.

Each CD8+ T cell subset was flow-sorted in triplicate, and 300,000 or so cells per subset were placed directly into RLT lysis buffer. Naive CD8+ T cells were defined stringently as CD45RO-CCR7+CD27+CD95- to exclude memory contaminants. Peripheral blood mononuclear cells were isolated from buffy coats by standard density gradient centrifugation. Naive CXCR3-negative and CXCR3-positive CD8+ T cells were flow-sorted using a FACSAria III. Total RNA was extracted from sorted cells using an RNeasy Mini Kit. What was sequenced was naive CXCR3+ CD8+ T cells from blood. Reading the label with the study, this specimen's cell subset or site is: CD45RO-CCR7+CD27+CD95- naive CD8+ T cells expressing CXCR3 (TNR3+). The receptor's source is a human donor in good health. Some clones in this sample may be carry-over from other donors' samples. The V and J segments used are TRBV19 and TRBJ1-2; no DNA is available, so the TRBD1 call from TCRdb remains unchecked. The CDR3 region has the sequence CASSPTGIYGYTF.